Listed below are T cell receptor beta chains from one sample, sequenced in a study of identical twins. TCRdb reprocessed the 5' RACE reads via MiXCR and lists one record per CDR3 protein. The sample includes about 890,000 distinct CDR3 sequences, roughly an eighth of them seen just once. A further study also used this sample, focusing on yellow fever vaccine responses in identical twins.

Input material: PBMCs. Receptors were obtained from a woman between 18 and 30 years old in good health. CDR3s include the opening cysteine and the closing phenylalanine or tryptophan. D genes are given only for firm matches. Clone sizes are given selectively: once, few, many, or a class where the clone is expanded.

.,TRBJ2-2,TRBV24-1,.,TGTGCCACCAGTGATTCCCAAAGGACCGGGGAGCTGTTTTTT,CATSDSQRTGELFF
.,TRBJ1-6,TRBV20-1,.,TGCAGTGCCATGGGGTATAGCTCCTATAATTCACCCCTCCACTTT,CSAMGYSSYNSPLHF
.,TRBJ2-1,TRBV14,few,TGTGCCAGCAGCCAAATAAAGCTCAGGGGAGGTTCCTACAATGAGCAGTTCTTC,CASSQIKLRGGSYNEQFF
TRBD2,TRBJ2-1,TRBV6-1,.,TGTGCCAGCAGTCTTGGGGGACTACCACCTTACAATGAGCAGTTCTTC,CASSLGGLPPYNEQFF
.,TRBJ2-5,TRBV3-1,few,TGTGCCAGCAGCCAAGCGTACGGCGGGGAGACCCAGTACTTC,CASSQAYGGETQYF
TRBD2,TRBJ2-1,TRBV10-3,few,TGTGCCATCAGAGTAGCGGGGGCCCCGTCTGAGCAGTTCTTC,CAIRVAGAPSEQFF
TRBD2,TRBJ2-3,TRBV11-2,few,TGTGCCAGCAGCCCCAGGACTAGCGGGGGGCTAGATACGCAGTATTTT,CASSPRTSGGLDTQYF
.,TRBJ1-1,TRBV14,few,TGTGCCAGCAGCCAAAGATCGGGAGGAAAGAACACTGAAGCTTTCTTT,CASSQRSGGKNTEAFF
TRBD2,TRBJ2-6,TRBV5-5,.,TGTGCCAGCAGCTTGCTGGCGGGAGGACACTCTGGGGCCAACGTCCTGACTTTC,CASSLLAGGHSGANVLTF
.,TRBJ2-2,TRBV7-9,few,TGTGCCAGCACCCATTTAAGGGTAGCGGGGGAGCTGTTTTTT,CASTHLRVAGELFF
TRBD1,TRBJ1-4,TRBV20-1,.,TGCAGTGCTAGAGATCCCGGGACAGGGAATGAAAAACTGTTTTTT,CSARDPGTGNEKLFF
.,TRBJ1-1,TRBV14,few,TGTGCCAGCAGGAGCAGGGGAGAAGCTTTCTTT,CASRSRGEAFF
.,TRBJ2-1,TRBV4-1,few,TGCGCCAGCAGCCAAGCTTGGGCTGAGCAGTTCTTC,CASSQAWAEQFF
.,TRBJ2-2,TRBV12-5,.,TGTGCTAGTGGCCTTGGAATACCTGTAGGCACCGGGGAGCTGTTTTTT,CASGLGIPVGTGELFF
TRBD1,TRBJ2-3,TRBV4-1,few,TGCGCCAGCAGCCAAGATGCTGGTTTGGGACAGGGGGCTGTAGATACGCAGTATTTT,CASSQDAGLGQGAVDTQYF
TRBD2,TRBJ2-1,TRBV20-1,.,TGCAGTGCTAGAAACAGGACTAGCGGGGCCGGTATCTACAATGAGCAGTTCTTC,CSARNRTSGAGIYNEQFF
TRBD2,TRBJ2-1,TRBV24-1,.,TGTGCCACCAGTGATTTGCTAGCGGGGGACAATGAGCAGTTCTTC,CATSDLLAGDNEQFF
.,TRBJ1-3,TRBV12-3/TRBV12-4,.,TGTGCCAGCAGACCCCGCGGGGATTCTGGAAACACCATATATTTT,CASRPRGDSGNTIYF
TRBD2,TRBJ2-1,TRBV11-1,few,TGTGCCAGCAGCCAAGGACTAGCGGGAGGAGGACCGAGGAATGAGCAGTTCTTC,CASSQGLAGGGPRNEQFF
TRBD2,TRBJ2-2,TRBV2,.,TGTGCCAGCATCTTAGGACTAGCGGCGAACACCGGGGAGCTGTTTTTT,CASILGLAANTGELFF
TRBD2,TRBJ2-5,TRBV28,few,TGTGCCAGCACGAGAGCGGGAGGGGGGCAAGAGACCCAGTACTTC,CASTRAGGGQETQYF
.,TRBJ1-1,TRBV13,few,TGTGCCAGCAGCCCCGGACAGAGCACTGAAGCTTTCTTT,CASSPGQSTEAFF
.,TRBJ2-7,TRBV29-1,few,TGCAGCGTTGAAAACCTCGACGGATCCCTCGAGCAGTACTTC,CSVENLDGSLEQYF
.,TRBJ2-3,TRBV15,few,TGTGCCACCACCAAGGGACGGGAAAGGACAGATACGCAGTATTTT,CATTKGRERTDTQYF
TRBD1,TRBJ2-5,TRBV12-3/TRBV12-4,few,TGTGCCAGCAGTCCCGGACAGGGTGTGGGGACCCAGTACTTC,CASSPGQGVGTQYF
.,TRBJ2-2,TRBV27,few,TGTGCCAGCAGTTTAGGGCAGGGGTGGACCGGGGAGCTGTTTTTT,CASSLGQGWTGELFF
TRBD2,TRBJ2-7,TRBV5-1,many,TGCGCCAGCAGCTTAAGCGGGGAAGCATACGAGCAGTACTTC,CASSLSGEAYEQYF
TRBD2,TRBJ2-1,TRBV7-9,few,TGTGCCAGCAGCTTTATTGGGACTAGCGGGCTCTACAATGAGCAGTTCTTC,CASSFIGTSGLYNEQFF
.,TRBJ2-1,TRBV11-3,few,TGTGCCAGCAGCTTATGGGTAGCGCAACTATACAATGAGCAGTTCTTC,CASSLWVAQLYNEQFF
.,TRBJ1-1,TRBV7-9,.,TGTGCCAGCAGGAAGGGCGGCGAAGGTGGCGCTGAAGCTTTCTTT,CASRKGGEGGAEAFF
TRBD2,TRBJ2-1,TRBV27,.,TGTGCCAGCAGTTTATCGAAGCGGGGGGGGGATGAGCAGTTCTTC,CASSLSKRGGDEQFF
.,TRBJ2-6,TRBV4-1,.,TGCGCCAGCAGCCTTTTAGAGGAGGTTGGGGCCAACGTCCTGACTTTC,CASSLLEEVGANVLTF
.,TRBJ2-5,TRBV4-1,few,TGCGCCAGCAGCCCCAGGGGTGGGGTGACCCAGTACTTC,CASSPRGGVTQYF
.,TRBJ2-1,TRBV29-1,.,TGCAGCGCCGGCCCCCTTTCTGACAATGAGCAGTTCTTC,CSAGPLSDNEQFF
TRBD1,TRBJ1-6,TRBV12-3/TRBV12-4,few,TGCGCCAGCAGCAGGGACAGGGGCTCACCCCTCCACTTT,CASSRDRGSPLHF
TRBD1,TRBJ1-1,TRBV4-2,many,TGTGCCAGCAGCCAGGAGACAGGGCGCACTGAAGCTTTCTTT,CASSQETGRTEAFF
.,TRBJ2-2,TRBV9,.,TGTGCCAGCAGCGTACTCGACGACACCGGGGAGCTGTTTTTT,CASSVLDDTGELFF
.,TRBJ1-5,TRBV5-5,.,TGTGCCAGCAGCTTAGGGAATATTAATAGCAATCAGCCCCAGCATTTT,CASSLGNINSNQPQHF
TRBD2,TRBJ2-1,TRBV15,few,TGTGCCACCAGCAGAGATCGGATGGTAGCGGGAGGAGTTAACAATGAGCAGTTCTTC,CATSRDRMVAGGVNNEQFF
.,TRBJ1-1,TRBV28,.,TGTGCCAGCCCTTCGAGGGATGGTAACACTGAAGCTTTCTTT,CASPSRDGNTEAFF
.,TRBJ1-5,TRBV7-2,.,TGTGCCAGCAGCTTAGATCTTCCTAGCAATCAGCCCCAGCATTTT,CASSLDLPSNQPQHF
.,TRBJ2-7,TRBV6-5,few,TGTGCCAGCTGCTACGGACCCCTTTCCTACGAGCAGTACTTC,CASCYGPLSYEQYF
TRBD1,TRBJ1-4,TRBV11-2,few,TGTGCCAGCAGCTTAGAAGGGACAGGAAAACTGTTTTTT,CASSLEGTGKLFF
TRBD2,TRBJ2-7,TRBV5-1,few,TGCGCCAGCAGCTTGGTCGGGTTAGCGGGAGAAGTCACAACCTACGAGCAGTACTTC,CASSLVGLAGEVTTYEQYF
.,TRBJ2-3,TRBV4-1,.,TGCGCCAGCAGCCAAGCGTTAGGGTCCATGTTTACAGATACGCAGTATTTT,CASSQALGSMFTDTQYF
TRBD1,TRBJ1-3,TRBV6-1,.,TGTGCCAGCAGGCAACAGGGGGCAGACACCATATATTTT,CASRQQGADTIYF
.,TRBJ2-3,TRBV7-6,.,TGTGCCAGCACCCCCGCTAGGGGCACAGATACGCAGTATTTT,CASTPARGTDTQYF
TRBD1,TRBJ1-3,TRBV12-3/TRBV12-4,.,TGTGCCAGCACCGGGACAGGCAGCTCTGGAAACACCATATATTTT,CASTGTGSSGNTIYF
.,TRBJ2-3,TRBV6-1,.,TGTGCCAGCAGTGAAGCAGGCAGGGTGAGGGCAGATACGCAGTATTTT,CASSEAGRVRADTQYF
TRBD1,TRBJ2-3,TRBV5-1,.,TGCGCCAGCAGCCCGGGACAGATAAGCACAGATACGCAGTATTTT,CASSPGQISTDTQYF
TRBD2,TRBJ2-1,TRBV5-1,.,TGCGCCAGCACCGTAGCGGGTAACTCCTACAATGAGCAGTTCTTC,CASTVAGNSYNEQFF
TRBD1,TRBJ2-7,TRBV10-3,few,TGTGCCATCAGTGAGTCCCTAGGGGGCCGGCGAGAGCAGTACTTC,CAISESLGGRREQYF